Given below is one T cell receptor (beta chain) in context. The CDR3 has 16 residues. The sample belongs to a study of CXCR3-negative and CXCR3-positive naive CD8 T cells. Naive CD8+ T cells showed CD45RO-CCR7+CD27+CD95-. cDNA libraries for TRB were generated by 5' RACE incorporating UMI labels. TCRdb reprocessed the 5' RACE reads and keeps a single row for each CDR3 protein, giving no DNA. Its listing shows 45,000 to 65,000 distinct CDR3 sequences. The sequenced sample was naive CXCR3- CD8+ T cells from blood. Stated subset: CD45RO-CCR7+CD27+CD95- naive CD8+ T cells lacking CXCR3 (TNR3-). This clonotype originated in a human donor in good health. Some clones in this sample may be carry-over from other donors' samples. The chain links TRBV12-3 or TRBV12-4 to TRBJ2-3; TCRdb indicates TRBD1, and absent DNA this call remains unverified. The CDR3 reads CASSFKGGFSTDTQYF.